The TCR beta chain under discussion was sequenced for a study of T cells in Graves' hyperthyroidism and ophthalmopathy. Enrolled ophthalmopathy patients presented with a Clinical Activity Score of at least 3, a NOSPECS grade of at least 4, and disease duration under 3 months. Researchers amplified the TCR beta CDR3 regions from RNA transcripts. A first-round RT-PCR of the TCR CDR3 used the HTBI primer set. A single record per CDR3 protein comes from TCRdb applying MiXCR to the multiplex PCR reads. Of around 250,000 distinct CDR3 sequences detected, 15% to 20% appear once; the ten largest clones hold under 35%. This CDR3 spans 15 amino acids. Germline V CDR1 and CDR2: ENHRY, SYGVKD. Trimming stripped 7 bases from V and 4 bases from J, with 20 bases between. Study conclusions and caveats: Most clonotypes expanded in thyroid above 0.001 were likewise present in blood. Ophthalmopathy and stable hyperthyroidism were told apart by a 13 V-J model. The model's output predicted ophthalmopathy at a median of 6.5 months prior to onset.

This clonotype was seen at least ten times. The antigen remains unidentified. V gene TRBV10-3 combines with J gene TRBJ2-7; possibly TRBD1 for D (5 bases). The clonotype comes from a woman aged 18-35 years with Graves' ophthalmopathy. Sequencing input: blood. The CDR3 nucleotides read TGTGCCATCAACCCTAACAGGACCTTAAGGTACGAGCAGTACTTC. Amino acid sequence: CAINPNRTLRYEQYF.